The clone carrying this T cell receptor beta chain occurred a few times. The antigen remains unidentified. These data are taken from a study of T-cell memory formation after mild COVID-19. Study-level findings and limits: Some clones that responded were present in memory (sampled pre-infection), which suggests cross-reactive memory joined.

TCRdb used MiXCR to reprocess the 5' RACE reads, holding one entry per CDR3 protein. The sample has hundreds of thousands of distinct CDR3 sequences, 20% to 25% seen once. Losses at the gene ends were 4 bases for V and 5 bases for J; bases not matched to a gene: 8. This CDR3 comprises 14 residues. The germline V gene has CDR1 SQVTM and CDR2 ANQGSEA. Sequencing input: PBMCs or a T cell subset sorted from them (not recorded which). The genes are TRBV29-1 and TRBJ2-5; 9 bases align to TRBD2. This clonotype originated in an adult woman who had mild COVID-19 (a few samples of this study predate the infection). Cell type and time point are not known. The DNA of the CDR3 is TGCAGCGTTGGGGTGGGACTAGCTGCGGAGACCCAGTACTTC. It translates to CSVGVGLAAETQYF. The variable domain in full, with the rest retrieved from reference TRBV29-1 and TRBJ2-5, is SAVISQKPSRDICQRGTSLTIQCQVDSQVTMMFWYRQQPGQSLTLIATANQGSEATYESGFVIDKFPISRPNLTFSTLTVSNMSPEDSSIYLCSVGVGLAAETQYFGPGTRLLVL.